This TCR beta chain is drawn from a study of OX40 agonist ivuxolimab in advanced cancers. Assay used: immunoSEQ multiplex PCR; TCRdb lists only in-frame clones, some missing. The sample comprises around 75,000 clones, just under 90% of which are singletons, and less than 3% rests with the top ten. The receptor was isolated from an adult with an advanced solid tumor such as melanoma, head and neck, liver or kidney cancer. The sample was CD4+ or CD8+ T cells sorted from blood, taken in a trial of the OX40 agonist ivuxolimab.

The CDR3 coding sequence is TGTGCCAGCAGTTTAGGAGGGGGTCTGAACACTGAAGCTTTCTTT. It translates to CASSLGGGLNTEAFF. This sequence joins TRBV27 and TRBJ1-1; D might be TRBD1 (6 bases). The CDR3 has 15 amino acids. Germline assignment: CDR1 MNHEY and CDR2 SMNVEV (reference sequence). V was clipped by 2 bases and J by 0 bases, with 10 bases between them.